These 24 T cell receptor beta chains originate from one sample sequenced in a study of beta chain features in type 1 diabetes. Isolated RNA was reverse transcribed in full, so expressed TCRB transcripts were sequenced. Profiled with immunoSEQ multiplex PCR; TCRdb holds only in-frame clones, not every one. The table shows around 350,000 clones, with about 12% occurring only once. What was sequenced was naive CD4+ T cells from blood. Receptors were obtained from a man between 18 and 29 years old in good health.

The V call is TRBV29-1, the J call TRBJ1-2, with a possible D match to TRBD1 (6 bases). Germline CDR1 is SQVTM and CDR2 is ANQGSEA. V lost 4 bases and J 6 bases, leaving 12 bases between the germline ends. The CDR3 spans 12 residues. CDR3 nucleotides: TGCAGCGTTGGAGTTTACAGGGATGGCTACACCTTC. Residues: CSVGVYRDGYTF.

This clone showed up just a few times. The genes are TRBV18 and TRBJ1-2; D is uncertain. The V end was cut by 2 bases, the J end by 1 base, with 11 bases between. The V gene's germline CDR1 is KGHSH and CDR2 LQKENI. The CDR3 runs to 15 residues. CDR3 sequence (DNA): TGTGCCAGCTCACCAGGTTCGGCGGGTAACTATGGCTACACCTTC. Its protein is CASSPGSAGNYGYTF.

CDR3 protein: CASSPRGRALTDTQYF. The CDR3 DNA follows: TGCGCCAGCAGCCCGAGGGGGAGGGCCCTCACAGATACGCAGTATTTT. The V call is TRBV5-1, the J call TRBJ2-3; tentatively, D is TRBD2 (7 bases). There are 16 residues in the CDR3. The ends were cut back, 4 bases at V and 2 bases at J, with 17 bases in the middle. Germline V gene lookup returns CDR1 SGHRS and CDR2 YFSETQ.

The sample holds a few counts of this clone. The chain recombines TRBV4-3 with TRBJ2-7; TRBD1 agrees at 7 bases. Per germline, CDR1 LGHNA and CDR2 YSLEER. Unmatched junction bases numbered 9, after V lost 3 bases and J lost 4 bases. The CDR3 has 15 amino acids. CDR3 region: CASSHYRDSSYEQYF. For the CDR3, the DNA is TGCGCCAGCAGCCACTACCGGGACAGCAGTTACGAGCAGTACTTC.

This clone was seen only a few times. V is TRBV6-5 and J is TRBJ2-4, with 12 positions matching TRBD2. The CDR3 is 13 residues long. V was pared by 5 bases and J by 14 bases, with 7 bases of the junction left unmatched. The germline V gene has CDR1 MNHEY and CDR2 SVGAGI. The CDR3 coding sequence is TGTGCCAGCAGTCCCCTTGCTAGCGGGGGGGAGTACTTC. Its translation is CASSPLASGGEYF.

The chain combines TRBV5-8 with TRBJ1-6, with 8 bases matching TRBD1. With 1 base clipped from V and 9 bases from J, the junction kept 9 bases outside the gene matches. The CDR3 loop spans 16 amino acids. The germline gives CDR1 SGHTS, CDR2 YDEGEE. CDR3 coding DNA: TGTGCCAGCAGCTTGCCAGGGGGCTCCATCGGTTCACCCCTCCACTTT. Protein product: CASSLPGGSIGSPLHF.

This clone has just a few counts. The genes are TRBV28 and TRBJ2-7; 8 nucleotides agree with TRBD1. Germline V lookup: CDR1 MDHEN, CDR2 SYDVKM. The CDR3 has 16 residues. The trim removed 3 bases at V and 7 bases at J, leaving 14 bases unmatched. Here the CDR3 reads CASSFTPGQAPLEQYF. CDR3 DNA: TGTGCCAGCAGTTTTACCCCGGGACAGGCGCCCCTTGAGCAGTACTTC.

This chain joins TRBV29-1 and TRBJ1-1; 9 bases agree with TRBD1. Germline V gives CDR1 SQVTM, CDR2 ANQGSEA. The CDR3 has 14 amino acids. Losses at the gene ends were 4 bases for V and 4 bases for J; bases not matched to a gene: 7. CDR3 nucleotide sequence: TGCAGCGTTGCACAGGGGGCGCGGGGCACTGAAGCTTTCTTT. Amino acids: CSVAQGARGTEAFF. Full variable domain (rest looked up from reference TRBV29-1 and TRBJ1-1): SAVISQKPSRDICQRGTSLTIQCQVDSQVTMMFWYRQQPGQSLTLIATANQGSEATYESGFVIDKFPISRPNLTFSTLTVSNMSPEDSSIYLCSVAQGARGTEAFFGQGTRLTVV.

The chain carries TRBV11-2 and TRBJ2-5; TRBD2 might be the D (7 bases). Trimming stripped 0 bases from V and 5 bases from J, with 13 bases between. This CDR3 is 15 amino acids long. Germline V gives CDR1 SGHAT, CDR2 FQNNGV. The CDR3 bases are TGTGCCAGCAGCTTAGATATAGGGGGGGTTGAGACCCAGTACTTC. This gives the protein CASSLDIGGVETQYF.

Ten or more counts support this clone. The J gene is TRBJ2-1, the V gene TRBV2, with 7 bases fitting TRBD1. The germline CDR1 and CDR2 sequences are SNHLY and FYNNEI. The CDR3 runs 14 residues. The V segment lost 0 bases and the J segment 10 bases; nucleotides outside the gene matches: 6. CDR3 sequence reads: CASSEAWTGDEQFF. The CDR3 DNA sequence: TGTGCCAGCAGTGAAGCATGGACAGGCGACGAGCAGTTCTTC.

This clone was counted only a few times. V gene TRBV4-3 combines with J gene TRBJ2-1; D is unresolved. CDR3 length equals 14 residues. Germline CDR1 LGHNA, CDR2 YSLEER. Trimming left V 0 bases short and J 6 bases short, with 9 bases between. The CDR3 loop is CASSQDLLSNEQFF. The CDR3 DNA sequence: TGCGCCAGCAGCCAAGATCTTTTATCCAATGAGCAGTTCTTC.

This clone was found a few times. The chain is built from TRBV7-6 and TRBJ2-7; 9 bases align to TRBD1. The germline gives CDR1 SGHVS, CDR2 FNYEAQ. CDR3 length equals 14 residues. Losses at the gene ends were 5 bases for V and 6 bases for J; bases not matched to a gene: 8. The CDR3 loop reads CASSRGTGKTEQYF. The CDR3, as DNA: TGTGCCAGCAGCCGCGGGACAGGGAAGACCGAGCAGTACTTC.

This clone was observed a handful of times. This chain joins TRBV10-3 and TRBJ1-2, with 9 bases aligning to TRBD1. V lost 6 bases to trimming and J lost 4 bases; unmatched junction nucleotides: 6. CDR1 is ENHRY and CDR2 is SYGVKD in the germline V gene. The CDR3 is 14 amino acids. The CDR3 DNA is TGTGCCATCAGGCAGGGACAGGGCACCTATGGCTACACCTTC. Translating gives CAIRQGQGTYGYTF.

This clone was detected only a few times. V usage is TRBV7-9 and J usage is TRBJ1-5; 10 nucleotides align to TRBD1. The germline CDR1 and CDR2 sequences are SEHNR and FQNEAQ (reference sequence). The CDR3 has 15 amino acids. The J segment lost 6 bases and the V segment lost 3 bases, leaving 5 bases of the junction unmatched. CDR3 in DNA: TGTGCCAGCAGCTTGGGGACAGGGGTATCTCAGCCCCAGCATTTT. This sequence encodes CASSLGTGVSQPQHF.

This chain links TRBV9 with TRBJ2-7; tentative D call: TRBD1 (5 bases). This CDR3 is built from 13 residues. Germline CDR1 is SGDLS and CDR2 is YYNGEE. V was pared by 0 bases and J by 6 bases, with 10 bases between. The CDR3 coding sequence is TGTGCCAGCAGCGTAGGAGTCCAGGGCGAGCAGTACTTC. The encoded protein is CASSVGVQGEQYF.

This clone was seen a handful of times. This sequence joins TRBV7-2 and TRBJ2-7, with a tentative D call TRBD1 (6 bases). From germline, CDR1 is SGHTA and CDR2 FQGNSA. With 1 base removed from V and 6 bases from J, the gap between germline ends came to 13 bases. CDR3 size: 14 residues. The CDR3 reads CASSLGTEWGEQYF. For the CDR3, the DNA is TGTGCCAGCAGCTTAGGGACAGAGTGGGGCGAGCAGTACTTC.

This clone was counted between two and nine times. The chain combines TRBV5-1 with TRBJ2-3; no reliable D call. From germline, CDR1 is SGHRS and CDR2 YFSETQ. V dropped 7 bases and J dropped 3 bases, with 9 bases sitting between them. This CDR3 is 12 amino acids long. The CDR3: CASGDTTDTQYF. The CDR3 DNA reads as TGCGCCAGCGGTGATACAACAGATACGCAGTATTTT.

This clone was counted only a few times. This chain joins TRBV15 and TRBJ2-5, with D possibly TRBD2 on 5 matching bases. The CDR3 is 17 residues long. Germline V gene lookup returns CDR1 LNHNV and CDR2 YYDKDF (reference sequence). The V and J ends lost 1 base and 5 bases respectively, with 20 bases between them. The CDR3 DNA follows: TGTGCCACCAGCAGAGTCCCAGCGACCCTCGGGAAGGAGACCCAGTACTTC. It encodes CATSRVPATLGKETQYF.

This clone was counted between two and nine times. V is TRBV30 and J is TRBJ2-3; TRBD2 agrees at 16 bases. The CDR3 spans 16 residues. The V gene's germline CDR1 is GTSNPN and CDR2 SVGIG (reference sequence). J was trimmed by 5 bases and V by 3 bases; bases with no gene match: 5. The CDR3 sequence: CAWSPGLAGGRDTQYF. The CDR3 region has the DNA TGTGCCTGGAGCCCGGGACTAGCGGGGGGGCGAGATACGCAGTATTTT.

This clone was seen only a few times. The genes are TRBV7-2 and TRBJ1-5; D is ambiguous. Germline V gives CDR1 SGHTA, CDR2 FQGNSA. V was clipped by 8 bases and J by 0 bases, with 11 bases between them. The CDR3 sequence is 14 residues long. CDR3 protein: CASRPGNSNQPQHF. CDR3 DNA: TGTGCCAGCCGGCCGGGGAATAGCAATCAGCCCCAGCATTTT.

The rearrangement joins TRBV29-1 to TRBJ2-5, with 9 bases that match TRBD1. This CDR3 region has 14 residues. Germline V lookup: CDR1 SQVTM, CDR2 ANQGSEA. The V and J ends lost 6 bases and 6 bases, in that order; junction bases with no gene match: 11. The CDR3: CSVEPGQGGQTQYF. CDR3 DNA: TGCAGCGTCGAACCGGGACAGGGTGGGCAGACCCAGTACTTC.

This clone was detected a few times. The CDR3: CASNPSPNYGYTF. Written as DNA, the CDR3 is TGTGCCAGCAATCCGTCTCCTAACTATGGCTACACCTTC. This chain uses TRBV2 with TRBJ1-2; no reliable D call. The length of the CDR3 is 13 residues. The V and J ends lost 7 bases and 0 bases respectively, with 9 bases between them. The germline V gene has CDR1 SNHLY and CDR2 FYNNEI.

This clone was detected only a few times. The chain recombines TRBV7-2 with TRBJ1-2; D may be TRBD1 (6 bases). The V gene's germline CDR1 is SGHTA and CDR2 FQGNSA. This CDR3 spans 15 amino acids. Trimming took 5 bases from V and 5 from J, leaving 18 bases between them. CDR3 protein: CASSPSVGGNYGYTF. CDR3 bases: TGTGCCAGCAGCCCATCGGTTGGGGGCAATTATGGCTACACCTTC.

The V gene is TRBV13, the J gene TRBJ1-2, with 7 bases lining up with TRBD1. Trimming took 5 bases from V and 8 from J; bases not matched to a gene: 5. The CDR3 spans 12 residues. Germline values: CDR1 PRHDT, CDR2 FYEKMQ (reference sequence). This CDR3 is CASSRTGRGYTF. CDR3 nucleotide sequence: TGTGCCAGCAGCCGGACAGGTCGCGGCTACACCTTC.